This TCR beta chain came from a study of T cell changes during pregnancy in multiple sclerosis. The V gene's germline CDR1 is LGHNA and CDR2 YSLEER. V was pared by 2 bases and J by 12 bases, with 10 bases of the junction left unmatched. This CDR3 spans 14 amino acids. Produced via immunoSEQ multiplex PCR; TCRdb's table is partial and in-frame only. The sample has tens of thousands of clones, over 90% seen once. The TCR sequence derives from a female donor in good health, enrolled as a control in a pregnancy study. The source material was CD4+ T cells from peripheral blood mononuclear cells, sampled after pregnancy. The rearrangement links TRBV4-3 to TRBJ2-1; 7 positions agree with TRBD1. CDR3 nucleotides: TGCGCCAGCAGCCAATCAATAACAGGGGCCCCGCAGTTCTTC. Translated, it gives CASSQSITGAPQFF.